The TCR beta chain under discussion was sequenced for a study of control samples from healthy donors and cancer patients. Data came from immunoSEQ multiplex PCR; TCRdb stores just in-frame clones and leaves some out. The sample carries approximately 190,000 clones, over 80% recorded once. Trimming shortened V by 2 bases and J by 1 base, and 10 bases separated the two germline ends. This CDR3 comprises 15 residues. Germline V CDR1 and CDR2: SGDLS, YYNGEE. Sequencing was performed on blood. V and J are TRBV9 and TRBJ1-5; no reliable D call. The TCR originated in a young man in good health. The CDR3 sequence is CASSVDGGSNQPQHF. DNA for the CDR3: TGTGCCAGCAGCGTCGACGGTGGAAGCAATCAGCCCCAGCATTTT. Full variable domain (outside the CDR3, taken from reference TRBV9 and TRBJ1-5): DSGVTQTPKHLITATGQRVTLRCSPRSGDLSVYWYQQSLDQGLQFLIQYYNGEERAKGNILERFSAQQFPDLHSELNLSSLELGDSALYFCASSVDGGSNQPQHFGDGTRLSIL.